These 18 T cell receptor beta chains came from one sample sequenced in a study of tumor-infiltrating lymphocytes in localized non-small cell lung cancer. Repertoires were generated with immunoSEQ multiplex PCR, while TCRdb's copy carries only in-frame clones and drops some. The sample consists of around 25,000 clones, over 60% of them appearing once. Sequenced material: lung tumor tissue. The source of these receptors is a human donor with non-small cell lung cancer.

DNA for the CDR3: TGTGCCAGCAGTTACTCATACAGGCAGAACACTGAAGCTTTCTTT. Translated, it gives CASSYSYRQNTEAFF. The rearrangement joins TRBV6-5 to TRBJ1-1, with a tentative D call TRBD1 (5 bases). The CDR3 is made up of 15 amino acids. Between the trimmed V and J ends, which lost 0 bases and 1 base, there was a span of 9 bases. CDR1 is MNHEY, CDR2 SVGAGI, per germline.

This clone has a handful of counts. The CDR3 protein is CASSLGQGTGELFF. CDR3 sequence (DNA): TGTGCCAGCAGCTTGGGTCAGGGAACCGGGGAGCTGTTTTTT. The chain couples TRBV5-4 to TRBJ2-2; the D gene is possibly TRBD1 (5 bases). The V gene's germline CDR1 is SGHNT and CDR2 YYREEE (reference sequence). V was shortened by 0 bases and J by 5 bases, with 8 bases between the two germline ends. The CDR3 spans 14 residues.

This clone was seen only a few times. The gene calls are TRBV9 and TRBJ1-1; D not certain. Trimming took off 0 bases at V and 5 bases at J, with 8 bases between the two ends. CDR1 and CDR2 (germline): SGDLS, YYNGEE. The CDR3 contains 13 residues. The CDR3 DNA follows: TGTGCCAGCAGCGTAGGAGGGATGACTGAAGCTTTCTTT. This codes for CASSVGGMTEAFF.

This chain links TRBV29-1 with TRBJ2-3; D uncertain. Germline CDR1 is SQVTM and CDR2 is ANQGSEA. Trimming shortened V by 4 bases and J by 5 bases, and 10 bases separated the two germline ends. This CDR3 region has 12 residues. The CDR3 reads CSVVRMLDTQYF. CDR3 in DNA: TGCAGCGTTGTCCGCATGTTAGATACGCAGTATTTT.

The chain links TRBV13 to TRBJ1-2; D not resolved. Deletions cut 0 bases from V and 6 bases from J, with 20 bases between. CDR3 length equals 17 residues. CDR1 and CDR2 from the germline V gene are PRHDT and FYEKMQ (reference sequence). The CDR3 region is CASSLGRDVRAVDGYTF. For the CDR3, the DNA is TGTGCCAGCAGCTTAGGGCGAGACGTTAGAGCGGTCGATGGCTACACCTTC. The whole variable domain, filled in from reference TRBV13 and TRBJ1-2, reads AAGVIQSPRHLIKEKRETATLKCYPIPRHDTVYWYQQGPGQDPQFLISFYEKMQSDKGSIPDRFSAQQFSDYHSELNMSSLELGDSALYFCASSLGRDVRAVDGYTFGSGTRLTVV.

The CDR3: CASSLENNYGYTF. CDR3 bases: TGTGCCAGCAGCTTAGAGAATAACTATGGCTACACCTTC. The J gene is TRBJ1-2, the V gene TRBV5-4, with D unresolved. With 2 bases removed from V and 1 base from J, the gap between germline ends came to 6 bases. Germline values: CDR1 SGHNT, CDR2 YYREEE (reference sequence). This CDR3 region has 13 residues. Combining the CDR3 with reference TRBV5-4 and TRBJ1-2 gives the whole variable domain ETGVTQSPTHLIKTRGQQVTLRCSSQSGHNTVSWYQQALGQGPQFIFQYYREEENGRGNFPPRFSGLQFPNYSSELNVNALELDDSALYLCASSLENNYGYTFGSGTRLTVV.

The chain uses TRBV19 and TRBJ1-5, with TRBD1 identical over 7 bases. Germline V gives CDR1 LNHDA, CDR2 SQIVND (reference sequence). V trimming: 7 bases; J trimming: 4 bases; junction bases outside the gene matches: 4. CDR3 length equals 13 residues. As DNA, the CDR3 is TGTGCCAGTACGGGACAGCTTAATCAGCCCCAGCATTTT. Protein product: CASTGQLNQPQHF.

The J gene is TRBJ1-1, the V gene TRBV11-3, with 7 bases matching TRBD1. V shed 4 bases and J 2 bases; nucleotides not matched to a gene: 7. Germline V CDR1 and CDR2: SGHNT, YENEEA. CDR3 length equals 15 residues. The CDR3 sequence: CASSSNRGGNTEAFF. CDR3 sequence (DNA): TGTGCCAGCAGCTCGAACAGGGGAGGCAACACTGAAGCTTTCTTT.

The table lists this clone with a few counts. CDR3 coding DNA: TGTGCCAGCAGTGAAATGGGGAGCGAGCAGTACTTC. Residues: CASSEMGSEQYF. The chain couples TRBV6-1 to TRBJ2-7; tentatively, D is TRBD2 (5 bases). V was trimmed by 2 bases and J by 6 bases, leaving 8 bases between them. The CDR3 length is 12 residues. Per germline, CDR1 MNHNS and CDR2 SASEGT.

V is TRBV4-3 and J is TRBJ2-7, with D perhaps given as TRBD1 or TRBD2 (6 bases each). Germline V CDR1 and CDR2: LGHNA, YSLEER. V lost 7 bases to trimming and J lost 0 bases, with 19 bases between them. CDR3 length: 16 residues. The CDR3 nucleotides read TGCGCCAGCACCCCCTGGGGGGCAGGGAGCTCCTACGAGCAGTACTTC. This encodes CASTPWGAGSSYEQYF.

This rearrangement joins TRBV9 to TRBJ1-5; possible D gene TRBD1, 6 bases. The CDR3 is 13 amino acids. V lost 4 bases and J 4 bases, leaving 9 bases between the germline ends. Germline V CDR1 and CDR2: SGDLS, YYNGEE. CDR3 in DNA: TGTGCCAGCAGCCCGGACAGAAATCAGCCCCAGCATTTT. Translated: CASSPDRNQPQHF. The whole variable domain, filled in from reference TRBV9 and TRBJ1-5, reads DSGVTQTPKHLITATGQRVTLRCSPRSGDLSVYWYQQSLDQGLQFLIQYYNGEERAKGNILERFSAQQFPDLHSELNLSSLELGDSALYFCASSPDRNQPQHFGDGTRLSIL.

The V call is TRBV7-8, the J call TRBJ1-6; D is ambiguous. CDR3 length: 15 residues. Trimming removed 3 bases at V and 6 bases at J, with 12 bases between. Germline values: CDR1 SGHVS, CDR2 FQNEAQ. This CDR3 is CASSFETGPNSPLHF. The CDR3 nucleotides read TGTGCCAGCAGCTTCGAGACGGGTCCTAATTCACCCCTCCACTTT.

This clone was counted only a few times. The chain has TRBV11-3 and TRBJ2-7; D not resolved. The CDR3 is 13 residues long. CDR1 and CDR2 from the germline V gene are SGHNT and YENEEA. The V end lost 5 bases, the J end lost 0 bases, and 8 bases lay between the germline ends. CDR3 amino acids: CASSLDVSYEQYF. CDR3 nucleotides: TGTGCCAGCAGCCTGGACGTCTCCTACGAGCAGTACTTC.

This chain uses TRBV15 with TRBJ1-5; D is possibly TRBD1 (5 bases). Trimming took 3 bases from V and 3 from J, leaving 15 bases between them. The CDR3 extends over 16 amino acids. The germline V gene has CDR1 LNHNV and CDR2 YYDKDF (reference sequence). The CDR3 sequence: CATSSGAGVNNQPQHF. In DNA form, the CDR3 reads TGTGCCACCAGCAGTGGGGCGGGGGTCAACAATCAGCCCCAGCATTTT.

The sample holds a few counts of this clone. The CDR3, as DNA: TGTGCCAGCAGCCGGGGAGGGGCACACGAGCAGTACTTC. This sequence encodes CASSRGGAHEQYF. The chain recombines TRBV11-2 with TRBJ2-7; 7 positions match TRBD2. V lost 5 bases, J lost 5 bases, and 6 bases stayed unmatched. The V gene's germline CDR1 is SGHAT and CDR2 FQNNGV. The CDR3 totals 13 residues.

The chain has TRBV11-2 and TRBJ1-2; D is undetermined. The CDR3 extends over 12 amino acids. V was clipped by 8 bases and J by 6 bases, with 13 bases between them. CDR1 is SGHAT and CDR2 is FQNNGV in the germline V gene. Here the CDR3 reads CASPSRENGYTF. CDR3 coding DNA: TGTGCCAGCCCTTCGCGGGAGAATGGCTACACCTTC.

The CDR3 DNA reads as TGTGCCAGCAGCTTAACAGGGGCCCAAGAGACCCAGTACTTC. This translates into CASSLTGAQETQYF. The rearrangement links TRBV5-4 to TRBJ2-5; 7 nucleotides agree with TRBD1. The CDR3 covers 14 residues. V gave up 2 bases and J gave up 1 base; unmatched junction bases: 2. The germline CDR1 and CDR2 sequences are SGHNT and YYREEE (reference sequence). Looking up the rest from reference TRBV5-4 and TRBJ2-5 gives the full variable domain: ETGVTQSPTHLIKTRGQQVTLRCSSQSGHNTVSWYQQALGQGPQFIFQYYREEENGRGNFPPRFSGLQFPNYSSELNVNALELDDSALYLCASSLTGAQETQYFGPGTRLLVL.

The V call is TRBV6-6, the J call TRBJ1-2; D uncertain. Germline V lookup: CDR1 MNHNY, CDR2 SVGAGI (reference sequence). The V and J ends lost 7 bases and 0 bases respectively, with 9 bases between them. This CDR3 contains 13 residues. CDR3 region: CASTMAPNYGYTF. In nucleotides, the CDR3 is TGTGCCAGCACCATGGCCCCTAACTATGGCTACACCTTC.